A single sample is the source of the 12 T cell receptor beta chains below, sequenced in a study of cytomegalovirus exposure and HLA in healthy donors. The primer mix had 60 Vbeta and 13 Jbeta primers. The method was immunoSEQ multiplex PCR; TCRdb's version includes in-frame clones alone and lacks a portion of them. The table lists approximately 98,000 clones, less than 85% of them singletons. Sequencing was carried out using PBMCs. These receptors were collected from a male donor in good health and CMV-seronegative.

The rearrangement joins TRBV20-1 to TRBJ1-5; no clear D. The V end lost 3 bases, the J end lost 9 bases, and 9 bases lay between the germline ends. This CDR3 has 11 residues. CDR1 is DFQATT, CDR2 SNEGSKA, per germline (reference sequence). The DNA for the CDR3 is TGCAGTGCTAGTTCACCAGGGCCCCAGCATTTT. It yields the protein CSASSPGPQHF.

This chain links TRBV5-4 with TRBJ1-1; tentative D call: TRBD1 (5 bases). CDR3 size: 14 residues. V lost 4 bases, J lost 1 base, and 11 bases lay in between. Germline CDR1 is SGHNT and CDR2 is YYREEE (reference sequence). The chain's CDR3 is CASSTGQENTEAFF. The CDR3 nucleotides are TGTGCCAGCAGCACAGGACAAGAGAACACTGAAGCTTTCTTT.

The chain uses TRBV7-2 and TRBJ2-7; 10 bases map to TRBD2. From germline, CDR1 is SGHTA and CDR2 FQGNSA. The CDR3 sequence is 16 residues long. V lost 1 base to trimming and J lost 4 bases; unmatched junction nucleotides: 7. The CDR3 DNA is TGTGCCAGCAGCTTAGACTCTAGCGGGAGTAGGTACGAGCAGTACTTC. As protein: CASSLDSSGSRYEQYF.

CDR3 in amino acids: CASSLRTGGSTEAFF. CDR3 DNA: TGTGCCAGCAGCCTCCGGACAGGGGGGAGTACTGAAGCTTTCTTT. The chain links TRBV14 to TRBJ1-1, with TRBD1 identical over 10 bases. With 4 bases clipped from V and 5 bases from J, the junction kept 7 bases outside the gene matches. The germline CDR1 and CDR2 sequences are SGHDN and FVKESK. This CDR3 spans 15 amino acids.

This clone was seen a single time. The sample carries other DNA sequences with the same CDR3. The chain employs TRBV6-5 and TRBJ1-1; 7 nucleotides align to TRBD1. This CDR3 spans 12 amino acids. The germline CDR1 and CDR2 sequences are MNHEY and SVGAGI. The V gene end was trimmed by 5 bases and the J gene end by 4 bases; junction bases not matched to a gene: 1. The CDR3 here is CASSAGGTEAFF. CDR3 nucleotide sequence: TGTGCCAGCAGTGCAGGGGGCACTGAAGCTTTCTTT.

With respect to this clone: The junction does not match germline at one end; this may be a read error. The CDR3 sequence: CSSSLTSGTYYEQYF. The DNA of the CDR3 is TGTTCCAGCAGCCTGACGAGCGGGACCTATTACGAGCAGTACTTC. This chain links TRBV7-9 with TRBJ2-7; 7 nucleotides match TRBD2. Germline V gene data show CDR1 as SEHNR and CDR2 as FQNEAQ (reference sequence). The CDR3 has 15 amino acids.

This clone was detected only once. The rearrangement links TRBV19 to TRBJ1-3, with a weak D call TRBD1 (5 bases). Germline V gives CDR1 LNHDA, CDR2 SQIVND (reference sequence). The length of the CDR3 is 15 residues. Trimming left V 4 bases short and J 0 bases short, with 10 bases between. CDR3 region: CASSTSTDSGNTIYF. The CDR3 nucleotides read TGTGCCAGTAGTACGTCGACAGACTCTGGAAACACCATATATTTT.

The V gene is TRBV28, the J gene TRBJ1-2, with 9 bases identical to TRBD1. This CDR3 spans 15 amino acids. V shed 2 bases, J shed 6 bases, and the junction held 7 bases outside the gene matches. The V gene's germline CDR1 is MDHEN and CDR2 SYDVKM. The CDR3 protein is CASSLGGTGTDGYTF. The CDR3 nucleotides read TGTGCCAGCAGTTTAGGGGGGACAGGGACAGATGGCTACACCTTC.

J is TRBJ1-6 and V is TRBV7-9, with D perhaps TRBD1 (6 bases). The CDR3 sequence is 17 residues long. Trimming pared 7 bases from V and 6 bases from J, leaving 22 bases between. Germline CDR1 and CDR2: SEHNR and FQNEAQ (reference sequence). DNA for the CDR3: TGTGCCAGCATATCCGGAAACAGGGCATCCCTTAATTCACCCCTCCACTTT. As protein: CASISGNRASLNSPLHF.

The DNA of the CDR3 is TGTGCCAGCAGTTTGGAGGGGCGAGCCTACGAGCAGTACTTC. Its translation is CASSLEGRAYEQYF. The rearrangement joins TRBV28 to TRBJ2-7; TRBD2 is a possible D gene (6 bases). V dropped 3 bases and J dropped 2 bases, with 11 bases sitting between them. The CDR3 runs 14 residues. Per the germline V gene, CDR1 is MDHEN and CDR2 is SYDVKM.

CDR3 loop: CASSLVRRGLAGTDTQYF. CDR3 bases: TGTGCCAGCAGTTTAGTACGGAGGGGACTAGCGGGGACAGATACGCAGTATTTT. The chain couples TRBV27 to TRBJ2-3; 13 bases map to TRBD2. The CDR3 spans 18 residues. Germline V gives CDR1 MNHEY, CDR2 SMNVEV (reference sequence). V was pared by 2 bases and J by 3 bases, with 8 bases of the junction left unmatched.

The chain combines TRBV9 with TRBJ2-7; 8 bases are shared with TRBD1. Unmatched junction bases numbered 4, after V lost 3 bases and J lost 2 bases. The CDR3 contains 14 residues. Germline CDR1 SGDLS, CDR2 YYNGEE. Here the CDR3 DNA reads TGTGCCAGCAGCGAGGGGACAGGCCCCTACGAGCAGTACTTC. Translating gives CASSEGTGPYEQYF.